This is a list of T cell receptor beta chains from one sample in a study of identical twins. TCRdb used MiXCR to reprocess the 5' RACE reads, holding one entry per CDR3 protein. The data show a few hundred thousand distinct CDR3 sequences, roughly 15% seen once. This sample also appeared in a second study, on yellow fever vaccine responses in identical twins.

Sequences were obtained from CD4+ T cells sorted from blood. The source is a woman between 18 and 29 years old in good health. Both conserved end residues are part of each CDR3. D genes are given only for firm matches. Size is stated for part of the rows, as once, few or many counts, or as a class when the clone is expanded.

few TRBJ2-3 TRBV12-3/TRBV12-4 - TGTGCCAGCGGGTGGAGGCAGAGCTCGTACACAGATACGCAGTATTTT CASGWRQSSYTDTQYF
few TRBJ1-6 TRBV15 - TGTGCCACCAGCAGAAGACGGGACCGGGATTCACCCCTCCACTTT CATSRRRDRDSPLHF
few TRBJ2-1 TRBV28 - TGTGCCAGCAGTTCCTTAGCTCTTGGGGTGGTCTTC CASSSLALGVVF
- TRBJ2-5 TRBV11-2 - TGTGCCAGCAGCTTAGAGAGGGTAGGGGAGGAGACCCAGTACTTC CASSLERVGEETQYF
- TRBJ2-7 TRBV10-3 TRBD1 TGTGCCATCAGTCAGCAGCAGGGGGCAAGCGAGCAGTACTTC CAISQQQGASEQYF
- TRBJ2-7 TRBV3-1 TRBD2 TGTGCCAGCAGCCAAGAAGCACGTCTAGCGGGGTACGAGCAGTACTTC CASSQEARLAGYEQYF
- TRBJ2-3 TRBV10-3 TRBD1 TGTGCCATCAGTCACACAGGGGGCGGTAGCACAGATACGCAGTATTTT CAISHTGGGSTDTQYF
- TRBJ2-4 TRBV5-5 - TGTGCCAGCAGCTTGGATCAGGGTTGGATGAACATTCAGTACTTC CASSLDQGWMNIQYF
- TRBJ2-1 TRBV24-1 - TGTGCCACCAGTGATGGTGCAGCCGGGATGGATGAGCAGTTCTTC CATSDGAAGMDEQFF
few TRBJ2-2 TRBV11-1 - TGTGCCAGCAGCTTAGTGGCAACCCCGAACACCGGGGAGCTGTTTTTT CASSLVATPNTGELFF
- TRBJ1-4 TRBV13 - TGTGCCAGCAGAAATGCAAAGGGTGCTAATGAAAAACTGTTTTTT CASRNAKGANEKLFF
- TRBJ2-1 TRBV5-1 TRBD1 TGCGCCAGCAGCTTTTCACGGACAGGGAGCCCCTACAATGAGCAGTTCTTC CASSFSRTGSPYNEQFF
- TRBJ2-1 TRBV10-3 TRBD2 TGTGCCATCAGTTCGGCGGGGGGGCCTGGTAATGAGCAGTTCTTC CAISSAGGPGNEQFF
- TRBJ2-6 TRBV27 TRBD1 TGTGCCAGCAGTTTGATTGGGGACAGGGGGCAATCTGGGGCCAACGTCCTGACTTTC CASSLIGDRGQSGANVLTF
few TRBJ2-1 TRBV9 - TGTGCCAGCAGCGTAGCTTGGGGTAGCTCCTACAATGAGCAGTTCTTC CASSVAWGSSYNEQFF
many TRBJ2-3 TRBV10-3 - TGTGCCATCAGTGAGTCTAACATTCTGCAGTATTTT CAISESNILQYF
few TRBJ2-3 TRBV13 TRBD2 TGTGCCAGCAGCAATCCCCTGGGTAGCGGGAATACAGATACGCAGTATTTT CASSNPLGSGNTDTQYF
- TRBJ2-7 TRBV29-1 - TGCAGCGTTGATATTAACAGGTTC CSVDINRF
once TRBJ2-7 TRBV6-1 - TGTGCCAGCAGCAACGTAAACAGAGCCTACGAGCAGTACTTC CASSNVNRAYEQYF
- TRBJ2-1 TRBV24-1 TRBD2 TGTGCCACCAGTGAAGGAAGACTAGCGGGAGGTGGAAATGAGCAGTTCTTC CATSEGRLAGGGNEQFF
few TRBJ1-6 TRBV12-3/TRBV12-4 - TGTGCCAGCAGTTTCACCAGGGATTCACCCCTCCACTTT CASSFTRDSPLHF
- TRBJ2-3 TRBV9 - TGTGCCAGCAGCATTTACAGCACAGATACGCAGTATTTT CASSIYSTDTQYF